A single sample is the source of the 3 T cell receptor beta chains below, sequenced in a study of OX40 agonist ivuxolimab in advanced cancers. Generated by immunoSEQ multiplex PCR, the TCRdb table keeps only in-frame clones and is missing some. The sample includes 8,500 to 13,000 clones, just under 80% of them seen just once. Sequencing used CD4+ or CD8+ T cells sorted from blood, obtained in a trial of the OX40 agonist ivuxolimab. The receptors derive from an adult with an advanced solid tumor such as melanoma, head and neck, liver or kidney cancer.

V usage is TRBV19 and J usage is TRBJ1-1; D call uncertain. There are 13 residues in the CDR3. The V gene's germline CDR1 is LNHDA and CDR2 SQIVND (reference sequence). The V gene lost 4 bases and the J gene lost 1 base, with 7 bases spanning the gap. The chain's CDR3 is CASSSRANTEAFF. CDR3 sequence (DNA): TGTGCCAGTAGTAGTCGGGCGAACACTGAAGCTTTCTTT. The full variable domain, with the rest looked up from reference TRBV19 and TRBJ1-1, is DGGITQSPKYLFRKEGQNVTLSCEQNLNHDAMYWYRQDPGQGLRLIYYSQIVNDFQKGDIAEGYSVSREKKESFPLTVTSAQKNPTAFYLCASSSRANTEAFFGQGTRLTVV.

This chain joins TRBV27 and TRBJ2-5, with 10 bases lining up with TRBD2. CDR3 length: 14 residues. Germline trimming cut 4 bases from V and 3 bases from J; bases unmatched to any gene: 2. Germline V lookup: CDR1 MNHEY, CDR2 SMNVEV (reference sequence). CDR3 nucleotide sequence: TGTGCCAGCAGTTCGCTAGCGGGGGAAGAGACCCAGTACTTC. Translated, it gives CASSSLAGEETQYF.

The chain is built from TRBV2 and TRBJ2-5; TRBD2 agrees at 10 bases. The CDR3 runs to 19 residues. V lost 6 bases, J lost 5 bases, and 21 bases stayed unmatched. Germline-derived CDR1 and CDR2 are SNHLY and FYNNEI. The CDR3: CASSVVAEREGFYLETQYF. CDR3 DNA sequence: TGTGCCAGCAGCGTTGTGGCCGAGCGGGAGGGCTTTTACCTCGAGACCCAGTACTTC.